Following are 25 T cell receptor beta chains from one sample sequenced in a study of T cell repertoires in cytomegalovirus infection. TCRdb recomputed calls from the reads with MiXCR, one row per CDR3 protein. The sample carries hundreds of thousands of distinct CDR3 sequences, almost 30% recorded once. For these TCRs, the target antigens are not known. Sample: cultured PBMCs, taken from culture after CMV antigen stimulation. Receptors were obtained from a human donor in good health (CMV status not recorded). Some clones in this sample may be carry-over from other donors' samples.

This chain links TRBV3-1 with TRBJ2-5, with D perhaps being TRBD1 or TRBD2 (5 bases each). The CDR3 has 13 residues. V was cut by 3 bases and J by 5 bases, with 10 bases left in between. CDR1 is LGHDT, CDR2 YNNKEL, per germline (reference sequence). The CDR3 DNA reads as TGTGCCAGCAGCCAGGGACGGTCGGAGACCCAGTACTTC. It translates to CASSQGRSETQYF.

The V gene is TRBV19, the J gene TRBJ1-5, with D possibly TRBD1 on 6 matching bases. Per the germline V gene, CDR1 is LNHDA and CDR2 is SQIVND (reference sequence). Trimming stripped 6 bases from V and 4 bases from J, with 16 bases between. There are 15 residues in the CDR3. The CDR3 sequence: CASRWWGTPNQPQHF. In DNA, the CDR3 is TGTGCCAGTAGGTGGTGGGGGACACCAAATCAGCCCCAGCATTTT.

This clonotype was counted a few times. The chain combines TRBV5-1 with TRBJ2-1, with D uncertain. The germline CDR1 and CDR2 sequences are SGHRS and YFSETQ. V was cut by 3 bases and J by 5 bases, with 9 bases left in between. The length of the CDR3 is 13 residues. The CDR3 is CASSSAHNNEQFF. The DNA for the CDR3 is TGCGCCAGCAGCTCAGCTCACAACAATGAGCAGTTCTTC. The whole variable domain, remainder taken from reference TRBV5-1 and TRBJ2-1, is KAGVTQTPRYLIKTRGQQVTLSCSPISGHRSVSWYQQTPGQGLQFLFEYFSETQRNKGNFPGRFSGRQFSNSRSEMNVSTLELGDSALYLCASSSAHNNEQFFGPGTRLTVL.

This chain connects TRBV10-3 to TRBJ2-1, with 10 bases identical to TRBD2. The CDR3 runs 17 residues. Germline CDR1 reads ENHRY; CDR2 reads SYGVKD. V was clipped by 2 bases and J by 5 bases; unmatched bases: 9. CDR3: CAISEGPSGRLNNEQFF. The CDR3, as DNA: TGTGCCATCAGTGAGGGGCCTAGCGGGAGACTTAACAATGAGCAGTTCTTC.

This clonotype was seen only a few times. The CDR3 loop reads CASSLTGLGNQPQHF. CDR3 in DNA: TGTGCCAGCAGCCTGACAGGGTTAGGCAATCAGCCCCAGCATTTT. The chain couples TRBV6-5 to TRBJ1-5; 7 bases match TRBD1. V lost 6 bases to trimming and J lost 2 bases; unmatched junction nucleotides: 7. The CDR3 extends over 15 amino acids. Germline lookup yields CDR1 MNHEY and CDR2 SVGAGI.

This clonotype was seen a handful of times. Possible read error: a much larger clone is one base away. The V call is TRBV11-1, the J call TRBJ2-5, with 8 bases aligning to TRBD1. The CDR3 consists of 13 residues. Germline V gene sequence: CDR1 SGHAT, CDR2 FQDESV (reference sequence). V lost 5 bases to trimming and J lost 4 bases; unmatched junction nucleotides: 3. The DNA for the CDR3 is TGTGCCAGCAGCCAAGACAGGGGAGAGACCCAGTACTTC. Its translation: CASSQDRGETQYF. Supplemented by reference TRBV11-1 and TRBJ2-5, the full variable domain reads EAEVAQSPRYKITEKSQAVAFWCDPISGHATLYWYRQILGQGPELLVQFQDESVVDDSQLPKDRFSAERLKGVDSTLKIQPAELGDSAMYLCASSQDRGETQYFGPGTRLLVL.

The CDR3 DNA is TGTGCCAGCAGCTTCGGACTAGCGGAGTGGGGGAACACCGGGGAGCTGTTTTTT. Its protein product is CASSFGLAEWGNTGELFF. The chain carries TRBV7-2 and TRBJ2-2; 10 nucleotides agree with TRBD2. The CDR3 extends over 18 amino acids. V lost 3 bases to trimming and J lost 1 base; unmatched junction nucleotides: 8. Germline CDR1 reads SGHTA; CDR2 reads FQGNSA.

The sample holds a few counts of this clonotype. The chain couples TRBV19 to TRBJ2-2, with 12 bases lining up with TRBD2. CDR1 and CDR2 (germline): LNHDA, SQIVND (reference sequence). The junction had 4 bases not matched to a gene; V was cut back by 4 bases and J by 4 bases. CDR3 length: 16 residues. The DNA of the CDR3 is TGTGCCAGTAGTAACCCTAGCGGGAGGGCCACCGGGGAGCTGTTTTTT. Its protein is CASSNPSGRATGELFF.

The genes are TRBV19 and TRBJ2-6; 9 positions agree with TRBD1. V shed 3 bases and J 4 bases; nucleotides not matched to a gene: 16. The germline V gene has CDR1 LNHDA and CDR2 SQIVND (reference sequence). CDR3 length: 20 residues. For the CDR3, the DNA is TGTGCCAGTAGTATTTTTTGGGATGGACAGGGGAGGACAGGGGCCAACGTCCTGACTTTC. Residues: CASSIFWDGQGRTGANVLTF.

This clonotype was found many times. The genes are TRBV7-3 and TRBJ1-1; weak D call: TRBD1 (6 bases). The ends were cut back, 6 bases at V and 2 bases at J, with 10 bases in the middle. Per germline, CDR1 SGHTA and CDR2 FQGTGA. This CDR3 region has 13 residues. The CDR3 DNA reads as TGTGCCAGCAGGTCCGGGACAAACACTGAAGCTTTCTTT. Translation: CASRSGTNTEAFF.

The table lists this clonotype with many counts. This chain connects TRBV7-2 to TRBJ2-2; TRBD2 matches at 9 bases. Germline V gene sequence: CDR1 SGHTA, CDR2 FQGNSA. The length of the CDR3 is 16 residues. V lost 3 bases to trimming and J lost 2 bases; unmatched junction nucleotides: 4. This CDR3 reads CASSLSGGTNTGELFF. CDR3 coding DNA: TGTGCCAGCAGCTTGAGCGGGGGGACCAACACCGGGGAGCTGTTTTTT.

This clonotype was detected only a few times. This chain uses TRBV7-6 with TRBJ2-2, with D unclear. The V end was cut by 0 bases, the J end by 6 bases, with 17 bases between. Germline lookup yields CDR1 SGHVS and CDR2 FNYEAQ. The CDR3 runs 17 residues. The CDR3 loop reads CASSLAAIRNVAGELFF. CDR3 nucleotides: TGTGCCAGCAGCTTAGCTGCGATTAGGAATGTTGCCGGGGAGCTGTTTTTT. Drawing the rest from reference TRBV7-6 and TRBJ2-2, the complete variable domain is GAGVSQSPRYKVTKRGQDVALRCDPISGHVSLYWYRQALGQGPEFLTYFNYEAQQDKSGLPNDRFSAERPEGSISTLTIQRTEQRDSAMYRCASSLAAIRNVAGELFFGEGSRLTVL.

The gene calls are TRBV6-2 or TRBV6-3 and TRBJ1-6; a weak D match, TRBD1 (5 bases). V shed 6 bases and J shed 10 bases, with 10 bases lying between them. CDR1 is MNHEY and CDR2 is SVGEGT in the germline V gene. There are 12 residues in the CDR3. The CDR3 region has the DNA TGTGCCAGCAGAAGTGGGGGATCACCCCTCCACTTT. It yields the protein CASRSGGSPLHF.

The rearrangement uses TRBV18 and TRBJ1-5, with TRBD1 matching 7 bases. V gave up 4 bases and J gave up 6 bases; unmatched junction bases: 3. Germline CDR1 KGHSH, CDR2 LQKENI. The CDR3 contains 13 residues. The CDR3 DNA follows: TGTGCCAGCTCACAGGGGGCCTCTCAGCCCCAGCATTTT. It translates to CASSQGASQPQHF.

There are a few counts of this clonotype. The chain combines TRBV6-1 with TRBJ2-7; 12 bases fit TRBD2. J was trimmed by 2 bases and V by 6 bases; bases with no gene match: 11. Per the germline V gene, CDR1 is MNHNS and CDR2 is SASEGT. CDR3 length equals 17 residues. The CDR3 DNA reads TGTGCCAGCAGCTGGACTAGCGGGAACATCCCTACCTACGAGCAGTACTTC. Translation gives CASSWTSGNIPTYEQYF.

The chain joins TRBV12-3 or TRBV12-4 to TRBJ1-2, with 9 bases fitting TRBD1. The V and J ends lost 5 bases and 6 bases, in that order; junction bases with no gene match: 10. The CDR3 length is 15 residues. The CDR3 bases are TGTGCCAGCAGTACCGGGACAGGGAGGTTCGATGGCTACACCTTC. Its translation: CASSTGTGRFDGYTF.

The V call is TRBV6-1, the J call TRBJ1-3, with 7 bases lining up with TRBD1. Trimming at V came to 2 bases and at J to 9 bases, leaving 4 bases not matched to a gene. Germline loops: CDR1 MNHNS, CDR2 SASEGT. This CDR3 is 13 amino acids long. CDR3 sequence: CASSEQGVTTIYF. In nucleotides, the CDR3 is TGTGCCAGCAGTGAACAGGGGGTCACCACCATATATTTT.

The V gene is TRBV7-6, the J gene TRBJ2-7; D gene uncertain. Germline loops: CDR1 SGHVS, CDR2 FNYEAQ. The CDR3 runs 17 residues. Trimming stripped 1 base from V and 0 bases from J, with 16 bases between. The CDR3 spells CASSLVKWASSSYEQYF. The CDR3 region has the DNA TGTGCCAGCAGCTTAGTGAAGTGGGCGTCTAGCTCCTACGAGCAGTACTTC.

The genes are TRBV27 and TRBJ1-2; D gene ambiguous. CDR1 is MNHEY and CDR2 is SMNVEV in the germline V gene (reference sequence). CDR3 length: 13 residues. V lost 6 bases and J lost 0, with 8 bases in between. DNA for the CDR3: TGTGCCAGCAGCCTTAGTGCTAACTATGGCTACACCTTC. Its protein product is CASSLSANYGYTF.

The sample holds many counts of this clonotype. V is TRBV7-2 and J is TRBJ2-5; 10 nucleotides line up with TRBD2. V dropped 5 bases and J dropped 2; count of bases not matched to a gene: 5. The CDR3 has 15 amino acids. In germline, CDR1 is SGHTA, CDR2 FQGNSA. DNA for the CDR3: TGTGCCAGCAGCCGGACTAGCGGATTTCAAGAGACCCAGTACTTC. Protein product: CASSRTSGFQETQYF.

This clonotype occurred a few times. This chain uses TRBV20-1 with TRBJ1-1; TRBD1 aligns across 7 bases. This CDR3 has 14 amino acids. V shed 5 bases and J 2 bases; nucleotides not matched to a gene: 8. Germline loops: CDR1 DFQATT, CDR2 SNEGSKA (reference sequence). The DNA of the CDR3 is TGCAGTGCTGGACCCTGGGACAGCAACACTGAAGCTTTCTTT. Translation gives CSAGPWDSNTEAFF.

This chain connects TRBV19 to TRBJ2-5; D is perhaps TRBD2 (6 bases). V was cut by 4 bases and J by 3 bases, with 15 bases left in between. Germline V gene sequence: CDR1 LNHDA, CDR2 SQIVND (reference sequence). The CDR3 loop spans 15 amino acids. The CDR3 here is CASSTGTRREETQYF. The CDR3 DNA reads TGTGCCAGTAGTACAGGGACCCGGAGGGAAGAGACCCAGTACTTC.

This clonotype came up a few times. This chain links TRBV12-3 or TRBV12-4 with TRBJ2-1; D perhaps matches TRBD2 (5 bases). Trimming left V 5 bases short and J 15 bases short, with 17 bases between. The CDR3 loop spans 12 amino acids. This CDR3 reads CASSRDVYLRFF. In DNA form, the CDR3 reads TGTGCCAGCAGTCGGGATGTATATTTACGGTTCTTC.

This sequence joins TRBV6-6 and TRBJ2-1; perhaps D is TRBD1 or TRBD2 (5 bases each). Trimming stripped 0 bases from V and 4 bases from J, with 16 bases between. Germline V gives CDR1 MNHNY, CDR2 SVGAGI (reference sequence). The CDR3 sequence is 17 residues long. This CDR3 reads CASSYSGRRPGYNEQFF. The CDR3 region has the DNA TGTGCCAGCAGTTACTCGGGACGGCGGCCCGGTTACAATGAGCAGTTCTTC.

At least ten counts were recorded for this clonotype. The chain combines TRBV28 with TRBJ1-1; 9 bases fit TRBD1. Germline values: CDR1 MDHEN, CDR2 SYDVKM. The CDR3 runs to 16 residues. V was pared by 6 bases and J by 0 bases, with 8 bases of the junction left unmatched. CDR3 sequence: CASRLQGASMNTEAFF. The CDR3 DNA follows: TGTGCCAGCAGACTACAGGGGGCTTCCATGAACACTGAAGCTTTCTTT.